This TCR beta chain originates from a study of T cell responses to AZD1222 COVID-19 vaccine. Data came from immunoSEQ multiplex PCR; TCRdb stores just in-frame clones and leaves some out. The table lists over 100,000 clones, approximately 87% of them singletons. Trimming stripped 7 bases from V and 1 base from J, with 10 bases between. The CDR3 spans 13 residues. CDR1 and CDR2 (germline): LNHDA, SQIVND (reference sequence). The rearrangement links TRBV19 to TRBJ1-1, with a tentative D call TRBD1 (5 bases). This clonotype was sampled from an adult in good health. The material was peripheral blood, obtained on day 0 of AZD1222 vaccination. In nucleotides, the CDR3 is TGTGCCAGTACGGGACGGAAGAACACTGAAGCTTTCTTT. Its translation is CASTGRKNTEAFF.